This T cell receptor beta chain is drawn from a study of shared clonotypes between healthy human individuals. Across the study: Aged 18 to 49, the donors were a couple of women and three men.

Whole-study findings and limits: Naive subsets generally exceeded memory subsets in estimated richness.

In regard to this clone: Its antigen is not known.

In the CD4+ fraction, cells were divided into CD45RA+ naive and CD45RA-negative memory subsets. Sequencing was at deep level. TCRdb's copy holds only in-frame clones and misses some; the assay was immunoSEQ multiplex PCR. The data hold 2 million to 2.5 million clones, with 90% to 96% observed a single time. Per germline, CDR1 MNHEY and CDR2 SVGAGI. Trimming cost V 0 bases and J 2 bases, with 8 bases left between them. The CDR3 is 15 residues long. This sequence originates from a man between 18 and 35 years old in good health. The sample comprised naive CD4+ T cells sorted from blood. Subset specified: CD45RA+ positively selected. The V call is TRBV6-5, the J call TRBJ1-5; perhaps TRBD1 as D (5 bases). CDR3 region: CASSYSGDGNQPQHF. The DNA of the CDR3 is TGTGCCAGCAGTTACTCGGGGGACGGCAATCAGCCCCAGCATTTT.